Listed here are 18 T cell receptor beta chains from one sample, sequenced in a study of memory CD4+ T cells and cytomegalovirus serostatus (dated by TCRdb to between 2019 and 2020). Library generation was performed with the immunoSEQ multiplex PCR assay. TCRdb stores this immuneACCESS table with in-frame sequences only. Part of the clones is absent; in the studies checked, under half of the shortfall reflects unresolved V genes, and no reason is known for the rest. The table for this sample lists tens of thousands of clones; roughly 82% of them were counted only once. Roughly 0.4% of the sample lies in the top ten. Single viable CD3+CD4+CD8-CD45RO+ cells were sorted as memory CD4+ T cells on a FACSAria II. The sample taken for sequencing was memory CD4+ T cells from blood. These receptors were collected from an adult in good health and CMV-seronegative.

This chain uses TRBV30 with TRBJ2-3; D call uncertain. V lost 1 base and J 7 bases, leaving 6 bases between the germline ends. The CDR3 covers 11 residues. Germline CDR1 reads GTSNPN; CDR2 reads SVGIG (reference sequence). As DNA, the CDR3 is TGTGCCTGGAGTGGGATAAATACGCAGTATTTT. Its protein product is CAWSGINTQYF.

The chain links TRBV6-1 to TRBJ1-5; perhaps TRBD1 as D (5 bases). The CDR3 extends over 15 amino acids. The germline V gene has CDR1 MNHNS and CDR2 SASEGT. V lost 7 bases and J lost 2, with 15 bases in between. The CDR3 loop reads CASNRGGLGNQPQHF. In DNA, the CDR3 is TGTGCCAGCAACCGTGGGGGTTTAGGCAATCAGCCCCAGCATTTT.

V and J are TRBV7-8 and TRBJ1-2; 7 bases fit TRBD1. Germline CDR1 reads SGHVS; CDR2 reads FQNEAQ. The CDR3 contains 14 residues. V trimming: 6 bases; J trimming: 5 bases; junction bases outside the gene matches: 9. The CDR3 bases are TGTGCCAGCAGTTTTCGCAGGGGGAGTTATGGCTACACCTTC. Translation gives CASSFRRGSYGYTF.

In nucleotides, the CDR3 is TGTGCCAGCAGCTTAGCGAGTGACTATGGCTACACCTTC. Protein sequence: CASSLASDYGYTF. The chain couples TRBV7-2 to TRBJ1-2, with D uncertain. Trimming took 0 bases from V and 3 from J, leaving 5 bases between them. The germline gives CDR1 SGHTA, CDR2 FQGNSA. This CDR3 comprises 13 residues.

The chain links TRBV7-2 to TRBJ2-1; 10 nucleotides align to TRBD2. Trimming at V came to 4 bases and at J to 8 bases, leaving 8 bases not matched to a gene. The CDR3 is 15 amino acids. Germline assignment: CDR1 SGHTA and CDR2 FQGNSA. The CDR3 reads CASSYSGGANDEQFF. CDR3 bases: TGTGCCAGCAGCTACAGCGGGGGGGCCAACGATGAGCAGTTCTTC.

The chain couples TRBV5-4 to TRBJ2-2; 7 bases line up with TRBD1. V lost 0 bases to trimming and J lost 5 bases; unmatched junction nucleotides: 4. The length of the CDR3 is 15 residues. Germline CDR1 reads SGHNT; CDR2 reads YYREEE (reference sequence). This CDR3 reads CASSLVSGGTGELFF. CDR3 bases: TGTGCCAGCAGCTTGGTTTCAGGGGGAACCGGGGAGCTGTTTTTT.

The chain uses TRBV18 and TRBJ2-7; 8 bases map to TRBD1. From germline, CDR1 is KGHSH and CDR2 LQKENI. The CDR3 is 15 residues long. V was clipped by 3 bases and J by 4 bases; unmatched bases: 8. The CDR3: CASSPAGQGGYEQYF. In DNA form, the CDR3 reads TGTGCCAGCTCACCGGCCGGACAGGGAGGATACGAGCAGTACTTC.

The chain is built from TRBV7-2 and TRBJ1-5; no firm D call. CDR3 size: 15 residues. CDR1 SGHTA and CDR2 FQGNSA come from the germline V gene. V gave up 4 bases and J gave up 4 bases, with 14 bases separating them. The CDR3 sequence: CASSSSQSINQPQHF. CDR3 nucleotides: TGTGCCAGCAGCTCCTCCCAGTCGATAAATCAGCCCCAGCATTTT.

The chain employs TRBV10-3 and TRBJ1-4; TRBD1 is a possible D gene (5 bases). V was trimmed by 6 bases and J by 6 bases, leaving 11 bases between them. The CDR3 sequence is 13 residues long. Germline lookup yields CDR1 ENHRY and CDR2 SYGVKD. CDR3 DNA sequence: TGTGCCATCAGCCCGGGACGCGATGAAAAACTGTTTTTT. Encoded protein: CAISPGRDEKLFF.

This clone has only one observation. This sequence joins TRBV7-2 and TRBJ2-4, with 12 bases aligning to TRBD1. The trim removed 1 base at V and 7 bases at J, leaving 5 bases unmatched. Germline CDR1 and CDR2: SGHTA and FQGNSA. CDR3 length: 16 residues. CDR3 nucleotide sequence: TGTGCCAGCAGCTTAGATGGGACAGGGGGCTTGAACATTCAGTACTTC. Translating gives CASSLDGTGGLNIQYF.

Only one count was recorded for this clone. The chain carries TRBV7-3 and TRBJ2-2; D gene unclear. Germline assignment: CDR1 SGHTA and CDR2 FQGTGA. Trimming shortened V by 4 bases and J by 1 base, and 4 bases separated the two germline ends. CDR3 length: 13 amino acids. The CDR3 region has the DNA TGTGCCAGCAGCTCCATGAACACCGGGGAGCTGTTTTTT. Translated, it gives CASSSMNTGELFF.

The rearrangement links TRBV6-1 to TRBJ2-1; D unresolved. The V end lost 1 base, the J end lost 4 bases, and 2 bases lay between the germline ends. There are 12 residues in the CDR3. The germline V gene has CDR1 MNHNS and CDR2 SASEGT. The CDR3 bases are TGTGCCAGCAGTGAAGGTTACAATGAGCAGTTCTTC. As protein: CASSEGYNEQFF.

This sequence joins TRBV5-5 and TRBJ2-1; D remains unclear. This CDR3 contains 12 residues. V dropped 4 bases and J dropped 12 bases, with 14 bases sitting between them. Per germline, CDR1 SGHKS and CDR2 YYEKEE (reference sequence). This chain's CDR3 is CASSLDGFRQFF. The DNA for the CDR3 is TGTGCCAGCAGCCTGGACGGGTTCCGGCAGTTCTTC.

Only a few counts were recorded for this clone. The V gene is TRBV27, the J gene TRBJ2-5; weak D call: TRBD2 (6 bases). Per the germline V gene, CDR1 is MNHEY and CDR2 is SMNVEV (reference sequence). V lost 0 bases and J lost 7, with 12 bases in between. The CDR3 has 14 amino acids. This chain's CDR3 is CASSLSWRDPTQYF. Written as DNA, the CDR3 is TGTGCCAGCAGTTTATCGTGGCGGGACCCGACCCAGTACTTC.

V gene TRBV20-1 combines with J gene TRBJ2-1, with D maybe TRBD1 (6 bases). CDR3 length: 11 amino acids. Trimming removed 5 bases from V and 5 bases from J, with 7 bases in between. The germline gives CDR1 DFQATT, CDR2 SNEGSKA (reference sequence). CDR3 in DNA: TGCAGTGCTGACAGGAACAATGAGCAGTTCTTC. It yields the protein CSADRNNEQFF.

The chain uses TRBV5-1 and TRBJ1-3, with 7 bases that match TRBD1. CDR3 length equals 17 residues. Germline assignment: CDR1 SGHRS and CDR2 YFSETQ. J was trimmed by 2 bases and V by 4 bases; bases with no gene match: 12. The CDR3 nucleotides read TGCGCCAGCAGCCCGGGACAGAGAGCAAACCCTGGAAACACCATATATTTT. This sequence encodes CASSPGQRANPGNTIYF.

The CDR3 nucleotides are TGTGCCAGCAGCCCTTCCACAGATACGCAGTATTTT. Translation gives CASSPSTDTQYF. V gene TRBV6-6 combines with J gene TRBJ2-3; D not certain. Deletions cut 6 bases from V and 2 bases from J, with 6 bases between. In germline, CDR1 is MNHNY, CDR2 SVGAGI (reference sequence). The CDR3 contains 12 residues.

V and J are TRBV6-4 and TRBJ1-5; TRBD1 agrees at 7 bases. The length of the CDR3 is 13 residues. Losses at the gene ends were 6 bases for V and 7 bases for J; bases not matched to a gene: 6. CDR1 and CDR2 (germline): MRHNA, SNTAGT. CDR3 region: CASSDREGQPQHF. The CDR3 DNA reads as TGTGCCAGCAGCGACAGGGAAGGACAGCCCCAGCATTTT.